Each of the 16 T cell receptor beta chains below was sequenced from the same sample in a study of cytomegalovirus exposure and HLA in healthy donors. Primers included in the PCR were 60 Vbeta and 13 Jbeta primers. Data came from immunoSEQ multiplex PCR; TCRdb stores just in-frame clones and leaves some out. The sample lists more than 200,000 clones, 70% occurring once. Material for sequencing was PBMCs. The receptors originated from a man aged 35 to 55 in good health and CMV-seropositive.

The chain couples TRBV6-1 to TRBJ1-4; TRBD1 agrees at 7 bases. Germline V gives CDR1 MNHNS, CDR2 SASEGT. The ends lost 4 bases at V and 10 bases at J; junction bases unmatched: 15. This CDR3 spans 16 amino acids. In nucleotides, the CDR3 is TGTGCCAGCAGTGTGGCCGTGGCAGGGGGAACAGGAAAACTGTTTTTT. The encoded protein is CASSVAVAGGTGKLFF.

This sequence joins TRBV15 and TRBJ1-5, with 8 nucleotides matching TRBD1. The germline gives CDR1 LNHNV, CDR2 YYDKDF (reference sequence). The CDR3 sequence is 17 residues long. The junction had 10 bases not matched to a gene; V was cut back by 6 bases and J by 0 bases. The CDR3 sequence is CATSYGQGRGSNQPQHF. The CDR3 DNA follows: TGTGCCACCAGTTATGGACAGGGAAGAGGTAGCAATCAGCCCCAGCATTTT.

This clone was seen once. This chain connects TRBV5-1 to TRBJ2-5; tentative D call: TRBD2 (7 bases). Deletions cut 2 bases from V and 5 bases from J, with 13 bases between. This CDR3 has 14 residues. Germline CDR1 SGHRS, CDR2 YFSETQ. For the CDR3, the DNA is TGCGCCAGCAGCTTTGGGGGGGCGCGGGAGACCCAGTACTTC. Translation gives CASSFGGARETQYF.

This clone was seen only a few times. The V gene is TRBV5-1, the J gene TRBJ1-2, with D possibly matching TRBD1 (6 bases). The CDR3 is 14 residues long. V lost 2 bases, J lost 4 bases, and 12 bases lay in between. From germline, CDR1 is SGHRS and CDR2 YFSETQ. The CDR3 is CASSFNRAGYGYTF. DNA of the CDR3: TGCGCCAGCAGCTTCAACAGGGCGGGCTATGGCTACACCTTC.

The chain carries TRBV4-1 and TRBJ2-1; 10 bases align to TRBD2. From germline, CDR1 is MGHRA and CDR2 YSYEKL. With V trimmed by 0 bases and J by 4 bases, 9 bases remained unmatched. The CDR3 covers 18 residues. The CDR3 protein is CASSQDLGVAGGYNEQFF. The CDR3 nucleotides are TGCGCCAGCAGCCAAGACCTGGGGGTAGCGGGGGGTTACAATGAGCAGTTCTTC.

CDR3 sequence: CASSPRHLQQYF. CDR3 coding DNA: TGTGCCAGCAGCCCTAGGCATCTTCAGCAGTACTTC. The chain employs TRBV6-6 and TRBJ2-7; D not resolved. CDR1 is MNHNY and CDR2 is SVGAGI in the germline V gene (reference sequence). Trimming stripped 6 bases from V and 8 bases from J, with 14 bases between. The CDR3 length is 12 residues.

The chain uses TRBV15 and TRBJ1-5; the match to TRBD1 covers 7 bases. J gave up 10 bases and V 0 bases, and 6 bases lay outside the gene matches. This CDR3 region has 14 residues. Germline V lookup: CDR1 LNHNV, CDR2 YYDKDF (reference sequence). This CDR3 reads CATSRERGPGPQHF. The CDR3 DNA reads TGTGCCACCAGCAGAGAGAGGGGGCCGGGTCCCCAGCATTTT.

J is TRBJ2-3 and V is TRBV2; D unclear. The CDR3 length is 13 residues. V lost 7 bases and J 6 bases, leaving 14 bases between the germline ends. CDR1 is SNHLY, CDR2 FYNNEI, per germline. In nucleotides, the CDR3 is TGTGCCAGCATTCAACTCCCGTCGGATACGCAGTATTTT. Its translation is CASIQLPSDTQYF.

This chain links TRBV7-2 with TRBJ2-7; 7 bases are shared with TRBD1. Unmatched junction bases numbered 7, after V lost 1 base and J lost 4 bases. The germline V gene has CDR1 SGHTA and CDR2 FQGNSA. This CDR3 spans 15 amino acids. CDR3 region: CASSLGTGASYEQYF. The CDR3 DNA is TGTGCCAGCAGCTTAGGAACAGGGGCTTCATACGAGCAGTACTTC.

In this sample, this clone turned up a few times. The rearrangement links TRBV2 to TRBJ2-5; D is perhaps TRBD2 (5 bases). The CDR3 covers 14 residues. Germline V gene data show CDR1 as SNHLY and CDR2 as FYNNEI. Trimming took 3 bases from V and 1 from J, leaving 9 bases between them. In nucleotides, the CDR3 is TGTGCCAGCAGTGAGATGGACTTCCAAGAGACCCAGTACTTC. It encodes CASSEMDFQETQYF.

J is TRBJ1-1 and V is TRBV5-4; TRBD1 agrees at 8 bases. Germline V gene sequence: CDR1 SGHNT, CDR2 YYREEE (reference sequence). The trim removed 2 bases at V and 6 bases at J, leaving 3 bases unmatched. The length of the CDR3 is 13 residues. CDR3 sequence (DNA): TGTGCCAGCAGCTTTCAGGGGGCGGCTGAAGCTTTCTTT. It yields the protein CASSFQGAAEAFF.

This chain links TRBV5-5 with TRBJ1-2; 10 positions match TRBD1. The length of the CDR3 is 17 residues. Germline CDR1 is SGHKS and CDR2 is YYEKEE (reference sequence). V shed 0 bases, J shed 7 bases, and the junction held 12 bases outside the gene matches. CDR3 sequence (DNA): TGTGCCAGCAGCTTGGCCGAGGGACAGGGGACCCCCAGTGGCTACACCTTC. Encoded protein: CASSLAEGQGTPSGYTF.

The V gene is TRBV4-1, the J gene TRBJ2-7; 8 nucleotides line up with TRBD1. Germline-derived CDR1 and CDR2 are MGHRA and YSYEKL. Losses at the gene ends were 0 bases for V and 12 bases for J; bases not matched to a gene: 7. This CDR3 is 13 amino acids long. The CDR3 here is CASSQETRTGPYF. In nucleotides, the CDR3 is TGCGCCAGCAGCCAAGAAACTAGGACAGGGCCGTACTTC.

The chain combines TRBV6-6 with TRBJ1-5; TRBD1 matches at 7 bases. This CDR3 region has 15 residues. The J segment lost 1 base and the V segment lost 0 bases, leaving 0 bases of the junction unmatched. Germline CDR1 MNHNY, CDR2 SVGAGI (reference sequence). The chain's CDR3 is CASSYSRGSNQPQHF. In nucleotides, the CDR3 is TGTGCCAGCAGTTACTCCAGGGGGAGCAATCAGCCCCAGCATTTT.

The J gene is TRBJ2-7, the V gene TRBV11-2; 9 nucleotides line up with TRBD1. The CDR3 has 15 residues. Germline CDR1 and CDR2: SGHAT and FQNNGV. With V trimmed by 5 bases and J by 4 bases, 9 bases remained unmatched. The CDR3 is CASSQGQGGVYEQYF. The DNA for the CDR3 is TGTGCCAGCAGCCAGGGACAGGGAGGAGTTTACGAGCAGTACTTC. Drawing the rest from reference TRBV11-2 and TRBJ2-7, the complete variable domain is EAGVAQSPRYKIIEKRQSVAFWCNPISGHATLYWYQQILGQGPKLLIQFQNNGVVDDSQLPKDRFSAERLKGVDSTLKIQPAKLEDSAVYLCASSQGQGGVYEQYFGPGTRLTVT.

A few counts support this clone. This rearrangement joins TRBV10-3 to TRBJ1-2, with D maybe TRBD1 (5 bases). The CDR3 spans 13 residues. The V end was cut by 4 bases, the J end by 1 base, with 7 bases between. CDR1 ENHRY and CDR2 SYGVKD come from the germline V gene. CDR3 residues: CAISGGDNYGYTF. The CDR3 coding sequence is TGTGCCATCAGTGGGGGGGATAACTATGGCTACACCTTC.